These 18 T cell receptor beta chains originate from one sample sequenced in a study of vaccination effects on CD4 cells after COVID-19. Which antigens these TCRs recognize remains unknown. Method: immunoSEQ multiplex PCR; TCRdb's copy keeps in-frame clones and lacks some. This sample yields some 23,000 clones, of which around 70% are seen a single time; 8.2% belongs to the top ten. Antigen-specific CD4+ T cells were first expanded with viral peptide pools by the ViraFEST assay and only then sequenced. Following culture for around 10 days, CD4+ T cells were isolated. Either the mRNA-1273 or the BNT162b2 vaccine was given to participants as two doses. Sequenced material: CD4+ T cells from PBMCs cultured with SARS-CoV-2 spike peptides, taken after COVID-19 vaccination. These receptor sequences come from a human donor who received a COVID-19 vaccine.

V gene TRBV6-4 combines with J gene TRBJ1-4; 7 nucleotides match TRBD1. The ends lost 4 bases at V and 0 bases at J; junction bases unmatched: 11. The V gene's germline CDR1 is MRHNA and CDR2 SNTAGT. The CDR3 spans 18 residues. CDR3 residues: CASSGPRQGSSTNEKLFF. CDR3 nucleotides: TGTGCCAGCAGTGGCCCTAGACAGGGAAGTTCAACTAATGAAAAACTGTTTTTT.

As for this clone: The sample contains more than one DNA sequence encoding this CDR3. The chain couples TRBV5-6 to TRBJ1-2, with 7 bases aligning to TRBD1. The CDR3 is made up of 14 amino acids. Germline lookup yields CDR1 SGHDT and CDR2 YYEEEE. Trimming cost V 0 bases and J 8 bases; bases outside gene matches: 7. CDR3 protein: CASSLAGRGLGYTF. CDR3 coding DNA: TGTGCCAGCAGCTTGGCCGGTAGGGGGCTCGGCTACACCTTC.

CDR3 residues: CASSLLAGGNTDTQYF. The CDR3, as DNA: TGTGCCAGCAGCCTTTTAGCGGGGGGCAACACAGATACGCAGTATTTT. The V and J genes are TRBV7-7 and TRBJ2-3, with 10 bases aligning to TRBD2. The V and J ends lost 5 bases and 2 bases, in that order; junction bases with no gene match: 7. Germline V gene sequence: CDR1 SSHAT, CDR2 FNYEAQ (reference sequence). The CDR3 is 16 residues long.

This CDR3 is CAISDISRGHEQYF. CDR3 in DNA: TGTGCCATCAGTGATATATCCAGGGGGCATGAGCAGTACTTC. J is TRBJ2-7 and V is TRBV10-3; 8 bases are a match to TRBD1. V shed 3 bases, J shed 7 bases, and the junction held 8 bases outside the gene matches. Germline values: CDR1 ENHRY, CDR2 SYGVKD. This CDR3 contains 14 residues.

The rearrangement joins TRBV5-1 to TRBJ1-2; D is unresolved. The CDR3 consists of 15 residues. Germline V lookup: CDR1 SGHRS, CDR2 YFSETQ. The V gene lost 0 bases and the J gene lost 2 bases, with 11 bases spanning the gap. This chain's CDR3 is CASSLEPARNYGYTF. The CDR3 DNA is TGCGCCAGCAGCTTGGAACCGGCGAGAAACTATGGCTACACCTTC.

This clone was observed a handful of times. This chain links TRBV5-1 with TRBJ1-3, with 9 bases lining up with TRBD1. Germline assignment: CDR1 SGHRS and CDR2 YFSETQ. After removal of 4 bases from V and 4 bases from J, the junction contained 3 bases not matched to a gene. This CDR3 spans 14 amino acids. CDR3 sequence: CASSAGTGGNTIYF. The CDR3 bases are TGCGCCAGCAGCGCCGGGACAGGGGGAAACACCATATATTTT. The variable domain in full, completed from reference TRBV5-1 and TRBJ1-3, reads KAGVTQTPRYLIKTRGQQVTLSCSPISGHRSVSWYQQTPGQGLQFLFEYFSETQRNKGNFPGRFSGRQFSNSRSEMNVSTLELGDSALYLCASSAGTGGNTIYFGEGSWLTVV.

The chain combines TRBV20-1 with TRBJ2-3; 10 bases align to TRBD2. CDR3 length: 15 amino acids. Germline V gene lookup returns CDR1 DFQATT and CDR2 SNEGSKA (reference sequence). The V and J ends lost 3 bases and 6 bases, in that order; junction bases with no gene match: 9. The chain's CDR3 is CSASYPSGRGDTQYF. Written as DNA, the CDR3 is TGCAGTGCTAGTTATCCTAGCGGGAGAGGTGATACGCAGTATTTT.

The V call is TRBV18, the J call TRBJ2-3; perhaps TRBD2 as D (5 bases). Between the trimmed V and J ends, which lost 5 bases and 4 bases, there was a span of 16 bases. CDR1 and CDR2 (germline): KGHSH, LQKENI. CDR3 length equals 15 residues. CDR3 loop: CASSSTSLEADTQYF. DNA for the CDR3: TGTGCCAGCTCATCCACTAGTTTGGAGGCAGATACGCAGTATTTT.

This rearrangement joins TRBV19 to TRBJ1-5, with TRBD1 as a possible D gene (6 bases). Germline V lookup: CDR1 LNHDA, CDR2 SQIVND (reference sequence). Trimming took off 10 bases at V and 5 bases at J, with 15 bases between the two ends. CDR3 size: 13 residues. The DNA for the CDR3 is TGTGCCACTTCACAGGGTAGGGATCAGCCCCAGCATTTT. This sequence encodes CATSQGRDQPQHF.

CDR3 nucleotide sequence: TGTGCCAGCAGCCAACAGGGGGCTCGTGGGGCCAACGTCCTGACTTTC. This encodes CASSQQGARGANVLTF. The chain uses TRBV14 and TRBJ2-6; TRBD1 aligns across 8 bases. V gave up 2 bases and J gave up 3 bases; unmatched junction bases: 3. The CDR3 length is 16 residues. In germline, CDR1 is SGHDN, CDR2 FVKESK.

The chain couples TRBV6-4 to TRBJ2-1; 11 bases match TRBD2. The CDR3 is made up of 15 amino acids. Per germline, CDR1 MRHNA and CDR2 SNTAGT. V lost 6 bases and J lost 9; bases outside the gene matches: 10. CDR3 in DNA: TGTGCCAGCAGCCGACTAGCGGGGAAATTTAGTGAGCAGTTCTTC. It specifies CASSRLAGKFSEQFF.

This clone was counted a few times. V gene TRBV30 combines with J gene TRBJ1-2; 8 positions agree with TRBD1. V lost 5 bases, J lost 3 bases, and 2 bases stayed unmatched. This CDR3 has 12 residues. Looked up from germline, CDR1 is GTSNPN and CDR2 is SVGIG (reference sequence). The CDR3 sequence: CAWSGGDYGYTF. DNA for the CDR3: TGTGCCTGGTCAGGGGGCGACTATGGCTACACCTTC. Complete variable domain (other parts from reference TRBV30 and TRBJ1-2): SQTIHQWPATLVQPVGSPLSLECTVEGTSNPNLYWYRQAAGRGLQLLFYSVGIGQISSEVPQNLSASRPQDRQFILSSKKLLLSDSGFYLCAWSGGDYGYTFGSGTRLTVV.

The chain employs TRBV11-2 and TRBJ2-3; a weak D match, TRBD1 (5 bases). Trimming stripped 5 bases from V and 1 base from J, with 13 bases between. CDR1 and CDR2 from the germline V gene are SGHAT and FQNNGV. The CDR3 is 15 amino acids. This CDR3 is CASSRLLGGTDTQYF. CDR3 bases: TGTGCCAGCAGCCGCCTGTTAGGGGGCACAGATACGCAGTATTTT.

This clone was observed a few times. The CDR3 DNA is TGTGCCAGCAGCTTAGGGCCCACCCAGACCAACACTGAAGCTTTCTTT. This codes for CASSLGPTQTNTEAFF. V and J are TRBV7-8 and TRBJ1-1, with unresolved D. CDR3 length: 16 amino acids. Per germline, CDR1 SGHVS and CDR2 FQNEAQ. V was clipped by 1 base and J by 2 bases, with 14 bases between them.

The chain carries TRBV6-5 and TRBJ1-2; a weak D match, TRBD1 (5 bases). Germline CDR1 MNHEY, CDR2 SVGAGI. Between the trimmed V and J ends, which lost 4 bases and 7 bases, there was a span of 16 bases. The CDR3 sequence is 14 residues long. CDR3 nucleotides: TGTGCCAGCAGTTCTTCTCCGGGACTTACTGGCTACACCTTC. It codes for CASSSSPGLTGYTF.

The J gene is TRBJ2-5, the V gene TRBV30; D is undetermined. Germline-derived CDR1 and CDR2 are GTSNPN and SVGIG (reference sequence). Trimming left V 0 bases short and J 4 bases short, with 9 bases between. CDR3 size: 13 residues. CDR3 amino acids: CAWSVRIRETQYF. CDR3 coding DNA: TGTGCCTGGAGTGTACGAATTCGAGAGACCCAGTACTTC.

The chain couples TRBV10-3 to TRBJ1-4, with TRBD1 as a possible D gene (6 bases). The CDR3 is made up of 16 amino acids. The V and J ends lost 0 bases and 1 base respectively, with 9 bases between them. Per germline, CDR1 ENHRY and CDR2 SYGVKD. CDR3 amino acids: CAISESQGQTNEKLFF. CDR3 nucleotide sequence: TGTGCCATCAGTGAGTCCCAGGGGCAAACTAATGAAAAACTGTTTTTT.

The DNA for the CDR3 is TGTGCCACCAGCAGAGATACGCTGCAAGCTTTCTTT. As protein: CATSRDTLQAFF. The chain couples TRBV15 to TRBJ1-1; D is unresolved. Germline V gene sequence: CDR1 LNHNV, CDR2 YYDKDF (reference sequence). The CDR3 has 12 amino acids. The V and J ends lost 0 bases and 9 bases respectively, with 8 bases between them.